A single T cell receptor beta chain is shown here with its context. This entry is derived from a study of blood T cell repertoires in COVID-19. This CDR3 spans 15 amino acids. The J segment lost 6 bases and the V segment lost 5 bases, leaving 8 bases of the junction unmatched. Germline CDR1 reads SGHAT; CDR2 reads FQNNGV. Recruited during active infection, patients (from Seattle) were subsequently followed longitudinally. Only in-frame clones appear in the TCRdb table, and some are missing; sequencing was by immunoSEQ multiplex PCR. The sample consists of about 270,000 clones, about 82% of them appearing once.

V is TRBV11-2 and J is TRBJ2-3, with 10 bases identical to TRBD2. What was sequenced was peripheral blood. The sequence came from a woman at least 80 years old with COVID-19, enrolled during active disease. The CDR3 here is CASSPPAGGPDTQYF. The CDR3 DNA reads as TGTGCCAGCAGCCCCCCAGCGGGGGGGCCCGATACGCAGTATTTT. Supplemented by reference TRBV11-2 and TRBJ2-3, the full variable domain reads EAGVAQSPRYKIIEKRQSVAFWCNPISGHATLYWYQQILGQGPKLLIQFQNNGVVDDSQLPKDRFSAERLKGVDSTLKIQPAKLEDSAVYLCASSPPAGGPDTQYFGPGTRLTVL.